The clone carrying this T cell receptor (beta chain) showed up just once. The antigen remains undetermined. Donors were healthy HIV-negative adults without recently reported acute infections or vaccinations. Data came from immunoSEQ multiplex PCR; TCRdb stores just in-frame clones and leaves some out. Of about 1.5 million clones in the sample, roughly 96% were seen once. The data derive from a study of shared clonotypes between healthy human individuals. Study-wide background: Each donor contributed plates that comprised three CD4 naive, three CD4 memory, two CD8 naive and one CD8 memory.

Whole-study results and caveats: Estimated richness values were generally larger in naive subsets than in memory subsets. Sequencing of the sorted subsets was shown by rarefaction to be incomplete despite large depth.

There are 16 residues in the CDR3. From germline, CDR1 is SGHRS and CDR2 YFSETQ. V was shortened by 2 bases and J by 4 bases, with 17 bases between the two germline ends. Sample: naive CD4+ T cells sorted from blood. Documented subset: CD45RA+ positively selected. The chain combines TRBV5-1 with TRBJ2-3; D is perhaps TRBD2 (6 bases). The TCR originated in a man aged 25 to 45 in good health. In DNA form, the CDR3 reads TGCGCCAGCAGCTTATCAGCGGGTCACGGACCAGATACGCAGTATTTT. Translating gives CASSLSAGHGPDTQYF.